This T cell receptor beta chain was found in a study of blood T cell repertoires in COVID-19 (dated by TCRdb to 2018 to 2020). In terms of the full investigation: Samples from collaborators originated in the United States, Italy and Spain and spanned both the acute and convalescent phases of COVID-19. The material from the prospective study consisted of cDNA or gDNA derived from T cells, B-cell-depleted T cells, or PBMCs. The samples were drawn from two sources: the first 160 participants of the ongoing ImmuneRACE study, and 1,000 to 1,500 subjects contributed by 6 global collaborators. The sample metadata nearly always contained a de-identified subject ID, COVID-19 status, age in years and sex. Where available, HLA class I and class II types were obtained from metadata supplied by the sample provider rather than from assay-based typing. The repertoires were released in a freely available public database intended as a resource for research on the immune response to SARS-CoV-2. Subjects who had been exposed to COVID-19, were actively infected with it, or had recovered from it provided the deeply sampled blood TCRbeta repertoires that made up the dataset.

Points the paper makes about the study in general: The quantity of clinical and demographic metadata differed by source and by participant and was supplied without curation.

Sequences LNHDA (CDR1) and SQIVND (CDR2) are obtained from the germline V gene (reference sequence). The CDR3 numbers 15 residues from cysteine through phenylalanine. This entry keeps only the CDR3 DNA: 45 bases, framed from base 1. Here V drops 4 bases and J drops 2 bases, and the junction holds 7 bases not matched to any gene. Comment on this clone: The antigen it recognizes is unknown. Base-call qualities are not available, and no considerably larger clone is one nucleotide away.

TCRbeta CDR3 regions were amplified from genomic DNA by means of the immunoSEQ Assay, a bias-controlled multiplex PCR. As for how the authors treated the data: The number of nucleated cells in each sample was estimated by amplification of reference gene primers within the assay. To quantify the absolute abundance of each unique TCRbeta CDR3 rearrangement, sequence reads were collapsed and filtered. For each sample, productive Simpson clonality was calculated by taking the square root of Simpson's diversity index across productive rearrangements. Held by TCRdb, this immuneACCESS table contains in-frame sequences only and omits some clones. Under half of the omission traces to an unresolved V gene where checked; the cause of the rest is unknown. V and J calls and clone size are those listed in that table; D and trimming were worked out from the DNA. The sample profile shows more than 150,000 clones; roughly 82% of them were found once. About 5.5% of the sample goes to the ten largest clones.

Whole blood was collected in K2EDTA tubes by collaborating institutions according to the institutions' own protocols. Collaborator samples were shipped for TCRbeta analysis as frozen whole blood, isolated PBMCs, or DNA extracted from either sample type. The receptor's source is a woman aged 25 to 45 with acute or convalescent COVID-19. The sequenced sample was peripheral blood. This chain joins TRBV19 to TRBJ2-7, and 8 junction bases match TRBD2. The nucleotide sequence is given as TGTGCCAGTAGTAAAAAAGCGGGAGCCCCCTACGAGCAGTACTTC. It specifies CASSKKAGAPYEQYF.